This is a list of T cell receptor beta chains from one sample in a study of blood T cell repertoires in COVID-19. TCRdb's copy holds only in-frame clones and misses some; the assay was immunoSEQ multiplex PCR. Here the sample spans 130,000 or so clones, almost 85% being singletons. The material sequenced was peripheral blood. The receptors originated from a man aged 60 to 69 with acute or convalescent COVID-19. Both conserved end residues are trimmed from each CDR3. A D gene is named only where the DNA matches it firmly.

v_gene,len,d_gene,CDR3aa
TRBV24-1,16,TRBD2,ATSEPGLAGGHYNEQF
TRBV10-3,12,.,AIALRVGADEQF
TRBV5-8,14,.,ASSLAGRGSTDTQY
TRBV4-1,12,.,ASSQGQYTYEQY
TRBV18,11,.,ASSPSEGSPLH
TRBV3-1/TRBV3-2,13,TRBD2,ASSPGTSGTDTQY
TRBV5-6,14,TRBD2,ASSLLAGGVLDTQY
TRBV2,11,.,ASSDQGTHEQY
TRBV7-9,15,TRBD2,ASSAIAGSTNTGELF
TRBV6-5,11,TRBD1,ASTGQGALGYT
TRBV5-1,11,.,ASSLAIQETQY
TRBV13,17,TRBD2,ASSSDGTSGGRPRYEQY
TRBV5-4,13,TRBD2,ASSLTSGGLGEQF
TRBV5-1,11,.,ASSLVSGDGYT
TRBV5-4,11,.,ASSLPGPTEAF
TRBV5-1,13,.,ASSRGTDSNRGYT
TRBV27,12,TRBD2,ASSLTSGIDTQY
TRBV18,13,TRBD2,ASHETAGTSGEQF
TRBV19,9,.,ASSRARAAF
TRBV5-1,15,.,ASSLGLYRPGQGGYT
TRBV6-5,12,TRBD2,ASSPAGEPDTQY
TRBV11-2,12,.,ASSFSENTGELF
TRBV6-5,13,.,ASGVDRLSYNEQF
TRBV5-1,12,TRBD1,ASSPGQGDGGYT
TRBV6-6,13,.,ASSYPVQADNGYT
TRBV2,10,.,ASSALQETQY
TRBV6-5,12,TRBD1,ASRQDRANYGYT
TRBV21-1,14,.,ASSKEEGRNNQPQH
TRBV21-1,17,.,ASSKGGGGPAAHTDTQY
TRBV19,12,.,ASRDDPGENEQF
TRBV4-2,13,TRBD1,ASSQPGQGNYGYT
TRBV11-2,13,.,ASSLSRDWTGELF